This T cell receptor beta chain is from a study of T cells in Graves' hyperthyroidism and ophthalmopathy. The study, taken as a whole, reports: A model using 13 V-J features told ophthalmopathy apart from stable hyperthyroidism. In the blood, most expanded thyroid clonotypes above 0.001 appeared as well.

This clonotype was counted ten times or more. The antigen is not known. It was uncontrolled infection, other autoimmune disease, pregnancy or lactation that excluded patients. Diagnosis rested on symptoms, serum thyroxine and TRAb, thyroid ultrasound, and orbital computed tomography. This CDR3 spans 15 amino acids. V trimming: 4 bases; J trimming: 6 bases; junction bases outside the gene matches: 7. The germline CDR1 and CDR2 sequences are SGHRS and YFSETQ. The source material, RNA transcripts, was used to amplify TCR beta CDR3 regions. Carried out on the TCR CDR3, a first-round RT-PCR used the HTBI primer set. Using its own MiXCR run on the multiplex PCR reads, TCRdb lists one record per CDR3 protein. The sample gives fewer than 40,000 distinct CDR3 sequences, roughly half of which show up once; under 30% is in the top ten.

This rearrangement joins TRBV5-1 to TRBJ2-3, with 11 nucleotides matching TRBD2. The TCR originated in a woman aged 35 to 49 with Graves' ophthalmopathy. The sequencing input was blood. The CDR3 region is CASSGQLAGADTQYF. For the CDR3, the DNA is TGCGCCAGCAGCGGCCAACTAGCGGGAGCTGATACGCAGTATTTT.